This is a list of T cell receptor beta chains from one sample in a study of T cell responses to AZD1222 COVID-19 vaccine. Produced via immunoSEQ multiplex PCR; TCRdb's table is partial and in-frame only. The table lists 170,000 or so clones, 90% of them singletons. The sample was peripheral blood, taken on day 0 of AZD1222 vaccination. The origin of the receptors is an adult in good health. CDR3s include the opening cysteine and the closing phenylalanine or tryptophan. The D gene is left open where the match is weak. Rows may omit the clone size; those that give it use once, few, many or a size class.

>TRBJ1-1|NA|NA|12|TRBV28
CASSRGEAEAFF
TGTGCCAGCAGTCGGGGGGAGGCTGAAGCTTTCTTT
>TRBJ2-3|NA|TRBD2|16|TRBV9
CASSNWKAGGADTQYF
TGTGCCAGCAGCAATTGGAAAGCGGGGGGTGCAGATACGCAGTATTTT
>TRBJ1-5|NA|TRBD1|14|TRBV4-1
CASRRTGGNQPQHF
TGCGCCAGCAGGCGAACAGGGGGCAATCAGCCCCAGCATTTT
>TRBJ2-2|NA|NA|14|TRBV28
CASSFIGNTGELFF
TGTGCCAGCAGTTTTATAGGGAACACCGGGGAGCTGTTTTTT
>TRBJ2-3|few|NA|15|TRBV2
CASSGPGGGTDTQYF
TGTGCCAGCAGTGGGCCGGGCGGAGGCACAGATACGCAGTATTTT
>TRBJ1-1|few|TRBD1|13|TRBV2
CANIGTGGIEAFF
TGTGCCAACATTGGAACAGGGGGGATTGAAGCTTTCTTT
>TRBJ2-5|NA|NA|15|TRBV24-1
CATSDGSLARETQYF
TGTGCCACCAGTGACGGTTCACTAGCCCGAGAGACCCAGTACTTC
>TRBJ1-2|once|TRBD1|16|TRBV6-2/TRBV6-3
CASSFLDRASPGGYTF
TGTGCCAGCAGTTTCTTGGACAGGGCGAGCCCCGGTGGCTACACCTTC
>TRBJ1-6|NA|TRBD1|15|TRBV11-1
CASSPGQERNSPLHF
TGTGCCAGCAGCCCGGGACAGGAGCGGAATTCACCCCTCCACTTT
>TRBJ2-7|once|TRBD2|13|TRBV29-1
CSVGLAGSYEQYF
TGCAGCGTTGGACTAGCGGGGTCCTACGAGCAGTACTTC
>TRBJ2-3|NA|NA|16|TRBV5-1
CASSSRDGSSTDTQYF
TGCGCCAGCAGCTCACGGGACGGGTCTAGCACAGATACGCAGTATTTT
>TRBJ1-6|NA|TRBD1|14|TRBV5-1
CASSPDRENSPLHF
TGCGCCAGCAGCCCAGACAGGGAGAACTCACCCCTCCACTTT
>TRBJ2-1|NA|NA|18|TRBV24-1
CATSDPDAEGRSYNEQFF
TGTGCCACCAGTGATCCGGACGCGGAGGGGAGGTCCTACAATGAGCAGTTCTTC
>TRBJ1-5|NA|NA|14|TRBV5-6
CASSLRGSIQPQHF
TGTGCCAGCAGCTTGAGGGGATCCATTCAGCCCCAGCATTTT
>TRBJ1-2|NA|NA|13|TRBV5-1
CASSFSGEDGYTF
TGCGCCAGCAGCTTCTCGGGAGAAGATGGCTACACCTTC
>TRBJ2-3|NA|TRBD2|15|TRBV5-1
CASSRTSGYSNTQYF
TGCGCCAGCTCACGGACTAGCGGCTACTCAAATACGCAGTATTTT
>TRBJ1-1|NA|NA|13|TRBV12-3/TRBV12-4
CASSLRGYTEAFF
TGTGCCAGCAGTTTAAGGGGGTACACTGAAGCTTTCTTT
>TRBJ2-3|NA|TRBD1|15|TRBV7-8
CASSPRTGEEHTQYF
TGTGCCAGCAGCCCCCGGACAGGGGAGGAACATACGCAGTATTTT